Described below is a single T cell receptor beta chain sequence and its context. Its antigen specificity is not known. Base qualities are not recorded, but no much larger clone differs from it by a single base. These data come from a study of technical replicates of blood from a few donors (dated by TCRdb to 2016 to 2017). Libraries were prepared through the immunoSEQ multiplex PCR assay. Here the immuneACCESS table is served through TCRdb, limited to in-frame sequences with V and J called. Missing clones are a known gap in these copies; in checked studies unresolved V genes cover under half, and the rest lacks a known reason. Present in this sample are 65,000 to 85,000 clones, about 96% of which were seen just once. Of the sample, under 0.35% is held by the ten largest clones. Taken from the germline V gene (reference sequence), the CDR1 and CDR2 loops are SGHNT and YYREEE. Trimming takes 1 base off V and 4 bases off J; junction bases not matched to a gene: 1. The CDR3, cysteine through phenylalanine, is 13 amino acids long. Only the CDR3 DNA stays, 39 bases, in frame from base 1.

Sequencing was carried out using T cells isolated from PBMCs. This receptor was identified in a human donor in good health. Here the chain combines TRBV5-4 and TRBJ2-5, and 7 junction bases match TRBD1. The sequenced DNA is TGTGCCAGCAGCTTGTACAGGGGAGAGACCCAGTACTTC. Its amino acids are CASSLYRGETQYF.